This record looks at one TCR beta chain sequence and its context. This table comes from immunoSEQ multiplex PCR, and its TCRdb copy is limited to in-frame clones, with some not included. The repertoire holds roughly 130,000 clones, with about 91% as singletons. This specimen belongs to a study of control samples from healthy donors and cancer patients. The CDR3 extends over 13 amino acids. The V end was cut by 2 bases, the J end by 6 bases, with 7 bases between. Per germline, CDR1 MNHEY and CDR2 SVGAGI. The sample taken for sequencing was blood. The TCR comes from a man aged 18-30 years in good health. This chain connects TRBV6-5 to TRBJ2-2; D not resolved. This CDR3 reads CASSYALPGELFF. Written as DNA, the CDR3 is TGTGCCAGCAGTTACGCTCTACCCGGGGAGCTGTTTTTT.